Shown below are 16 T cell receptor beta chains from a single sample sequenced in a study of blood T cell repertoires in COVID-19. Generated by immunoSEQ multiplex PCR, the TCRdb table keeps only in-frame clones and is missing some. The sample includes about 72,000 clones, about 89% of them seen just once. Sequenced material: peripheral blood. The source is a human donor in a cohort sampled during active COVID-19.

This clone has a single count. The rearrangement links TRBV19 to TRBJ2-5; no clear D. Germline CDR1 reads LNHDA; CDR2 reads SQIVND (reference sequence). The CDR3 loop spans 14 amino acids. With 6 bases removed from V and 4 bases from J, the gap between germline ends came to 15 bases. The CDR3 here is CASSVAPNRETQYF. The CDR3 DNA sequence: TGTGCCAGTAGCGTAGCACCCAATCGAGAGACCCAGTACTTC.

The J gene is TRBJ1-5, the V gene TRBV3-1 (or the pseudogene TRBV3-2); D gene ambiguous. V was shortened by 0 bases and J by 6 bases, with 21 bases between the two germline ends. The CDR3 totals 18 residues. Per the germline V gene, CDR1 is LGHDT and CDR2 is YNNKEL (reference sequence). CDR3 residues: CASSQDQVPHGVRQPQHF. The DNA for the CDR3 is TGTGCCAGCAGCCAAGATCAAGTCCCCCACGGGGTGCGTCAGCCCCAGCATTTT.

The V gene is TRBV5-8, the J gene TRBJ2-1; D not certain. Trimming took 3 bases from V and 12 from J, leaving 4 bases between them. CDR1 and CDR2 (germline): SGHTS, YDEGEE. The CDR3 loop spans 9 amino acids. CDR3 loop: CASSSWQFF. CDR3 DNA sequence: TGTGCCAGCAGCTCCTGGCAGTTCTTC.

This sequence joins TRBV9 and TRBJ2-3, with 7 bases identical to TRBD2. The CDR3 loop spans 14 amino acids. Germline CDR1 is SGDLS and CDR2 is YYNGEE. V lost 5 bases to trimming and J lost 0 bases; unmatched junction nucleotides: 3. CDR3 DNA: TGTGCCAGCAGTGAAGCGGGGAGCACAGATACGCAGTATTTT. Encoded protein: CASSEAGSTDTQYF. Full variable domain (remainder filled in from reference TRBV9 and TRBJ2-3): DSGVTQTPKHLITATGQRVTLRCSPRSGDLSVYWYQQSLDQGLQFLIQYYNGEERAKGNILERFSAQQFPDLHSELNLSSLELGDSALYFCASSEAGSTDTQYFGPGTRLTVL.

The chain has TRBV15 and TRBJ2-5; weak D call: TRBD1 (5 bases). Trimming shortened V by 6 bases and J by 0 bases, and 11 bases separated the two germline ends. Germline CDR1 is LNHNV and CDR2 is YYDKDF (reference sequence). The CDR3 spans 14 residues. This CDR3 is CATRGRSDQETQYF. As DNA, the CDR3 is TGTGCCACCAGGGGGCGGAGCGACCAAGAGACCCAGTACTTC.

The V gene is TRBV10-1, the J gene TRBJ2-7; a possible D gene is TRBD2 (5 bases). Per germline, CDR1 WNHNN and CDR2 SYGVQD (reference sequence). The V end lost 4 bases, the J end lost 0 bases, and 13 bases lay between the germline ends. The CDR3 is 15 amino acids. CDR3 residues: CASSGSTGSSYEQYF. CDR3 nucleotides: TGCGCCAGCAGTGGGTCAACGGGGTCCTCCTACGAGCAGTACTTC.

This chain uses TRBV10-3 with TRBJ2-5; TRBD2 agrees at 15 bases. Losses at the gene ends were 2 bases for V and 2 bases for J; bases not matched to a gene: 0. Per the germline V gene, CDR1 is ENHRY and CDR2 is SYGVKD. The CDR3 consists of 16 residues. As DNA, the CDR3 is TGTGCCATCAGTGAGGGACTAGCGGGGGGGCAAGAGACCCAGTACTTC. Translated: CAISEGLAGGQETQYF.

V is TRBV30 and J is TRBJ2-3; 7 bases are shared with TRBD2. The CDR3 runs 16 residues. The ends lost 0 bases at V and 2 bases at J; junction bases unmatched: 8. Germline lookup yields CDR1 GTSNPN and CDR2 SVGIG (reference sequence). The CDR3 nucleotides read TGTGCCTGGAGTGTCCTAGGGGCGGGAGCCACAGATACGCAGTATTTT. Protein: CAWSVLGAGATDTQYF.

CDR3 in DNA: TGTGCCAGCAGCTTAGATACAGGGAACTTCTACGAGCAGTACTTC. It specifies CASSLDTGNFYEQYF. This chain links TRBV7-2 with TRBJ2-7; a weak D match, TRBD1 (6 bases). CDR1 is SGHTA, CDR2 FQGNSA, per germline. The CDR3 runs to 15 residues. V lost 1 base to trimming and J lost 3 bases, with 13 bases between them.

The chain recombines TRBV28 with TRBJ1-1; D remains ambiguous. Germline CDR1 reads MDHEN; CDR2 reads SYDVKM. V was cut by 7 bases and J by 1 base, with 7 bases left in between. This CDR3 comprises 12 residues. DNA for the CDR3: TGTGCCAGCACGGAGCCGAACACTGAAGCTTTCTTT. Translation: CASTEPNTEAFF.

The CDR3 loop reads CASSLSLNRADTQYF. CDR3 coding DNA: TGTGCCAGCAGCTTGAGCCTAAACCGGGCAGATACGCAGTATTTT. This chain connects TRBV5-6 to TRBJ2-3; D not resolved. V was cut by 1 base and J by 4 bases, with 13 bases left in between. In germline, CDR1 is SGHDT, CDR2 YYEEEE. The CDR3 has 15 residues.

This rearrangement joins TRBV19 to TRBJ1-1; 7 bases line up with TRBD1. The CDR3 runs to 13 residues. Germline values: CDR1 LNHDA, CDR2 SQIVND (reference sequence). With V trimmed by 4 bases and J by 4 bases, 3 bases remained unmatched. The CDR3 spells CASSTTGFTEAFF. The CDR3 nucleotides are TGTGCCAGTAGTACGACAGGGTTCACTGAAGCTTTCTTT.

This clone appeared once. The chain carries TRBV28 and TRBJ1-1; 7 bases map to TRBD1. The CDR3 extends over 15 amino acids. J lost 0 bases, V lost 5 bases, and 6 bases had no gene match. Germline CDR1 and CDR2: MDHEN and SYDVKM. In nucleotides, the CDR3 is TGTGCCAGCAGTGGGTGGGACAGAATGAACACTGAAGCTTTCTTT. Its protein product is CASSGWDRMNTEAFF.

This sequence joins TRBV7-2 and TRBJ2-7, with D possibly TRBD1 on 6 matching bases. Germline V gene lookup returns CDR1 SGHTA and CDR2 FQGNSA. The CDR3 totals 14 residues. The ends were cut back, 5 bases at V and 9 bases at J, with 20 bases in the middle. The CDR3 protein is CASSRDRLSRGQYF. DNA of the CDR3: TGTGCCAGCAGCCGGGACCGTCTAAGCAGGGGGCAGTACTTC.

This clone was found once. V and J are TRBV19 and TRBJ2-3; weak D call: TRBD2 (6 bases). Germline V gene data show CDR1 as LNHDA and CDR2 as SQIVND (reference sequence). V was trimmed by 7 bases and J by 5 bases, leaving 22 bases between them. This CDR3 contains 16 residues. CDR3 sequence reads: CASNMDGTAGIDTQYF. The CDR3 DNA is TGTGCCAGTAACATGGATGGGACTGCTGGGATAGATACGCAGTATTTT.

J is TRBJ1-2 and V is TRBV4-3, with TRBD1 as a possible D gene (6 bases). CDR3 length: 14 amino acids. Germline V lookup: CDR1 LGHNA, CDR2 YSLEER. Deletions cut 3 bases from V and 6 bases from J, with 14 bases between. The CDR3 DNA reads TGCGCCAGCAGCCAGCACAGGGAAGTCCATGGCTACACCTTC. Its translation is CASSQHREVHGYTF.